This is a list of T cell receptor beta chains from one sample in a study of vaccination effects on CD4 cells after COVID-19. These TCRs' antigens remain unknown. The data were produced by immunoSEQ multiplex PCR, yet TCRdb's version contains in-frame clones alone and is incomplete. The sample lists roughly 40,000 clones; roughly 65% were seen once. The specimen comprised CD4+ T cells from PBMCs cultured without peptide, sampled before COVID-19 vaccination. The receptors were gathered from a human donor who received a COVID-19 vaccine. CDR3s include the opening cysteine and the closing phenylalanine or tryptophan. The D gene is left open where the match is weak. Not all rows give a size; the values are once, few, many and, for expanded clones, a class.

D gene: -; V gene: TRBV10-3; J gene: TRBJ2-4; clone size: -; CDR3 DNA: TGTGCCATCATGGCGGACAACTCCAAAAACATTCAGTACTTC; CDR3 protein: CAIMADNSKNIQYF
D gene: -; V gene: TRBV18; J gene: TRBJ2-7; clone size: -; CDR3 DNA: TGTGCCAGCTCACTAGCTAGCTCCTACGAGCAGTACTTC; CDR3 protein: CASSLASSYEQYF
D gene: TRBD1; V gene: TRBV7-9; J gene: TRBJ1-4; clone size: -; CDR3 DNA: TGTGCCAGCAGCTTAGGGACAGGGGGCGAAAAACTGTTTTTT; CDR3 protein: CASSLGTGGEKLFF
D gene: TRBD2; V gene: TRBV5-4; J gene: TRBJ2-2; clone size: -; CDR3 DNA: TGTGCCAGCAGTACGCGAGTGACTAGCGGGACTTACGGGGGCACCGGGGAGCTGTTTTTT; CDR3 protein: CASSTRVTSGTYGGTGELFF
D gene: TRBD1; V gene: TRBV6-5; J gene: TRBJ1-2; clone size: -; CDR3 DNA: TGTGCCAGCAGTCGGGACAGGGTGTCTGATAGTGGCTACACCTTC; CDR3 protein: CASSRDRVSDSGYTF
D gene: -; V gene: TRBV21-1; J gene: TRBJ2-1; clone size: medium-sized; CDR3 DNA: TGTGCCAGCAGCAAACTAGCGGGAGAATACAATGAGCAGTTCTTC; CDR3 protein: CASSKLAGEYNEQFF
D gene: TRBD1; V gene: TRBV5-5; J gene: TRBJ1-1; clone size: -; CDR3 DNA: TGTGCCAGCAGGAGAGAGGGGGCGCGGGACACTGAAGCTTTCTTT; CDR3 protein: CASRREGARDTEAFF
D gene: -; V gene: TRBV18; J gene: TRBJ1-5; clone size: few; CDR3 DNA: TGTGCCAGCTCGCCGCCGACCGGTAGCAATCAGCCCCAGCATTTT; CDR3 protein: CASSPPTGSNQPQHF
D gene: TRBD2; V gene: TRBV5-1; J gene: TRBJ2-7; clone size: -; CDR3 DNA: TGCGCCAGCAGCGTTACTAGCGGGACCTACGAGCAGTACTTC; CDR3 protein: CASSVTSGTYEQYF
D gene: -; V gene: TRBV11-3; J gene: TRBJ2-1; clone size: -; CDR3 DNA: TGTGCCAGCAGCTTAGAAGGTCTCGGTGAGCAGTTCTTC; CDR3 protein: CASSLEGLGEQFF
D gene: TRBD2; V gene: TRBV27; J gene: TRBJ2-7; clone size: -; CDR3 DNA: TGTGCCAGCAGTCGGTGGGGGGGCTACGAGCAGTACTTC; CDR3 protein: CASSRWGGYEQYF
D gene: -; V gene: TRBV2; J gene: TRBJ2-7; clone size: -; CDR3 DNA: TGTGCCAGCAGCCGCGAGGGGTACATACACGAGCAGTACTTC; CDR3 protein: CASSREGYIHEQYF
D gene: -; V gene: TRBV3-1/TRBV3-2; J gene: TRBJ2-1; clone size: -; CDR3 DNA: TGTGCCAGCAGCCAAGATGTTACCCTCAATGAGCAGTTCTTC; CDR3 protein: CASSQDVTLNEQFF
D gene: TRBD2; V gene: TRBV6-5; J gene: TRBJ2-5; clone size: -; CDR3 DNA: TGTGCCAGCAGACAACGGGGGGGCAGAGAGACCCAGTACTTC; CDR3 protein: CASRQRGGRETQYF
D gene: TRBD1; V gene: TRBV4-1; J gene: TRBJ1-3; clone size: -; CDR3 DNA: TGCGCCAGCAGCCAAGGTGGTTTCCGCACCGGGACAGATCGAAACACCATATATTTT; CDR3 protein: CASSQGGFRTGTDRNTIYF
D gene: -; V gene: TRBV3-1/TRBV3-2; J gene: TRBJ1-6; clone size: few; CDR3 DNA: TGTGCCAGCAGCCAAGTTAACGGTTCACCCCTCCACTTT; CDR3 protein: CASSQVNGSPLHF
D gene: TRBD1; V gene: TRBV27; J gene: TRBJ1-2; clone size: -; CDR3 DNA: TGTGCCAGCAAAAAGGGGGCGGCAATTGGCTACACCTTC; CDR3 protein: CASKKGAAIGYTF
D gene: -; V gene: TRBV5-6; J gene: TRBJ1-5; clone size: few; CDR3 DNA: TGTGCCAGCAGCACCCTCACTCAGCCCCAGCATTTT; CDR3 protein: CASSTLTQPQHF
D gene: TRBD1; V gene: TRBV6-6; J gene: TRBJ1-3; clone size: -; CDR3 DNA: TGTGCCAGCAGCCAGGGACAGGGCTACACCATATATTTT; CDR3 protein: CASSQGQGYTIYF
D gene: -; V gene: TRBV2; J gene: TRBJ2-5; clone size: once; CDR3 DNA: TGTGCCAGCAGTGAGCAGTGGGAGACCCAGTACTTC; CDR3 protein: CASSEQWETQYF
D gene: TRBD1; V gene: TRBV2; J gene: TRBJ2-2; clone size: few; CDR3 DNA: TGTGCCAGCAGTGAGGACAGGACTCTTTCCGGGGAGCTGTTTTTT; CDR3 protein: CASSEDRTLSGELFF
D gene: -; V gene: TRBV9; J gene: TRBJ1-6; clone size: -; CDR3 DNA: TGTGCCAGCAGCGCCCACCTCAGCTCCTATAATTCACCCCTCCACTTT; CDR3 protein: CASSAHLSSYNSPLHF
D gene: TRBD2; V gene: TRBV3-1/TRBV3-2; J gene: TRBJ2-5; clone size: -; CDR3 DNA: TGTGCCAGCAGCCAGGTCAGCGGGGTTCAAGAGACCCAGTACTTC; CDR3 protein: CASSQVSGVQETQYF
D gene: -; V gene: TRBV24-1; J gene: TRBJ2-1; clone size: -; CDR3 DNA: TGTGCCACCAGTGATTTGACGGGGGTCCTTCAGTTCTTC; CDR3 protein: CATSDLTGVLQFF
D gene: TRBD2; V gene: TRBV27; J gene: TRBJ2-4; clone size: -; CDR3 DNA: TGTGCCAGCAGTTTAGCACCGTATCGGACTAGCGGGAGCTCCAAAAACATTCAGTACTTC; CDR3 protein: CASSLAPYRTSGSSKNIQYF
D gene: TRBD1; V gene: TRBV6-5; J gene: TRBJ2-7; clone size: -; CDR3 DNA: TGTGCCAGCAGTTACTCGAGACAGGGGGCGAACGAGCAGTACTTC; CDR3 protein: CASSYSRQGANEQYF
D gene: -; V gene: TRBV11-2; J gene: TRBJ2-4; clone size: -; CDR3 DNA: TGTGCCAGCAGCTTAGAATACATTCAGTACTTC; CDR3 protein: CASSLEYIQYF
D gene: -; V gene: TRBV2; J gene: TRBJ1-1; clone size: few; CDR3 DNA: TGTGCCAGCAACAGCAGGGCCGGGAACACTGAAGCTTTCTTT; CDR3 protein: CASNSRAGNTEAFF
D gene: -; V gene: TRBV5-4; J gene: TRBJ1-2; clone size: few; CDR3 DNA: TGTGCCAGCAGCCTCCCCGGAGGAGGCTACACCTTC; CDR3 protein: CASSLPGGGYTF
D gene: TRBD2; V gene: TRBV2; J gene: TRBJ2-2; clone size: -; CDR3 DNA: TGTGCCAGCAGTGGTCGAGCGGGGGTATTCGGGGAGCTGTTTTTT; CDR3 protein: CASSGRAGVFGELFF